This TCR beta chain was identified during a study of T cell clonality in common variable immunodeficiency. Study outcomes and limitations: What drives increased CVID clonality needs T cell subpopulation sequencing.

This clone was picked up many times. Its antigen is still unknown. The read ends 3 residues early relative to the CDR3; the germline J gene fills the gap. Equal genomic DNA amounts from CVID and control samples were sequenced. Clones were read by immunoSEQ multiplex PCR, and TCRdb kept only the in-frame ones, dropping some. Sampling found fewer than 70,000 clones, none seen once. With V trimmed by 8 bases and J by 4 bases, 2 bases remained unmatched. Germline-derived CDR1 and CDR2 are MNHEY and SVGEGT. This CDR3 region has 13 residues. Sequenced: peripheral blood mononuclear cells. This receptor was taken from a person aged 18 to 75 in good health. This chain uses TRBV6-2 or TRBV6-3 with TRBJ2-1; 10 nucleotides match TRBD2. The DNA read from the CDR3 is TGTGCCAGCGGGGGACTAGCGTACAATGAG. The encoded protein is CASGGLAYNE. The CDR3 in full is CASGGLAYNEQFF.